This T cell receptor beta chain derives from a study of blood T cell repertoires in COVID-19. TCRdb's copy holds only in-frame clones and misses some; the assay was immunoSEQ multiplex PCR. Of 84,000 or so clones in the sample, approximately 80% were seen once. The sample holds one count of this clone. Germline trimming cut 5 bases from V and 3 bases from J; bases unmatched to any gene: 6. This CDR3 comprises 15 residues. Germline V CDR1 and CDR2: LGHDT, YNNKEL (reference sequence). Material for sequencing was peripheral blood. The receptor was isolated from a human donor in a cohort sampled during active COVID-19. The chain joins TRBV3-1 (or the pseudogene TRBV3-2) to TRBJ2-3; TRBD2 matches at 9 bases. The CDR3 protein is CASSTGGLATDTQYF. CDR3 coding DNA: TGTGCCAGCAGCACCGGGGGACTAGCAACAGATACGCAGTATTTT.